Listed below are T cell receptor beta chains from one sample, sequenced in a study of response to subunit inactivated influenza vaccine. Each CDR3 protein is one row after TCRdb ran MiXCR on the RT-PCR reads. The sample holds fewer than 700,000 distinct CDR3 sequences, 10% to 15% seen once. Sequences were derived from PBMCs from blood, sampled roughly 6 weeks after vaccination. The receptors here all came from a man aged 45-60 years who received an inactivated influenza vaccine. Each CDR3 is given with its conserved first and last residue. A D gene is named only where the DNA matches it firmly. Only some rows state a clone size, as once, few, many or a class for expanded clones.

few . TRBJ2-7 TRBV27 TGTGCCAGCGCCGGGACCCCATACGGCGAGCAGTACTTC CASAGTPYGEQYF
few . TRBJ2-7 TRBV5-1 TGCGCCAGCAGCGCGAAGGGTGTCGAGCAGTACTTC CASSAKGVEQYF
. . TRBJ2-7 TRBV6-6 TGTGCCAGCAGTTACCTCATGCTCGAGCAGTACTTC CASSYLMLEQYF
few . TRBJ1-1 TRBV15 TGTGCCACCAGCAGAGATCAGGGAAATACTGAAGCTTTCTTT CATSRDQGNTEAFF
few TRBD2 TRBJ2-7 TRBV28 TGTGCCAGCAGTCACCAGACTAGCGGGAGGAAGGAGCAGTACTTC CASSHQTSGRKEQYF
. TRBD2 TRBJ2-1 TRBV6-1 TGTGCCAGCAGTCCGACTAGCGGGAGGCTGTACAATGAGCAGTTCTTC CASSPTSGRLYNEQFF
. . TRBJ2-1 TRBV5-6 TGTGCCAGCAGCTTGTCCGGGACGCCCCCTCGGAATGAGCAGTTCTTC CASSLSGTPPRNEQFF
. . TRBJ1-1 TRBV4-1 TGCGCCAGCAGCCGGAAAGACCTGACTGAAGCTTTCTTT CASSRKDLTEAFF
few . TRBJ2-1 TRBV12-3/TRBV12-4 TGTGCCAGCAGTCTGGCGACAGGCGGGTACGGTAATGAGCAGTTCTTC CASSLATGGYGNEQFF
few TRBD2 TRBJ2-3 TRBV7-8 TGTGCCAGCAGCAGCACTAGCGGAGGGCGGTCACCGCAGTATTTT CASSSTSGGRSPQYF
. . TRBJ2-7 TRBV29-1 TGCAGCGCCCGCGGGGCAGGGGGACAAAGAAACGAGCAGTACTTC CSARGAGGQRNEQYF
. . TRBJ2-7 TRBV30 TGTGCCTGGAGTGTCGGCAGGGGGGCAGAGCAGTACTTC CAWSVGRGAEQYF
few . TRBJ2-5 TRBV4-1 TGCGCCAGCAGCCAAGAGTCAGGGGTCGTACGAGAGACCCAGTACTTC CASSQESGVVRETQYF
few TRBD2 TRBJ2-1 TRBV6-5 TGTGCCAGCAGTTTAACTGGGACTAGCGGGGGCTTCAATGAGCAGTTCTTC CASSLTGTSGGFNEQFF
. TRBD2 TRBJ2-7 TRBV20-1 TGCAGTGCTAGAGATTCTAGCGGGGGCTACGAGCAGTACTTC CSARDSSGGYEQYF
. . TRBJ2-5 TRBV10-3 TGTGCCACCCGAGGGGGGGAGGAGACCCAGTACTTC CATRGGEETQYF
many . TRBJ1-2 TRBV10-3 TGTGCCATCAGGACTTTGACAGCCGTCACTGGCTATGGCTACACCTTC CAIRTLTAVTGYGYTF